One sample yielded the 23 T cell receptor beta chains listed below, sequenced in a study of molecular identifiers for immune sequencing clone quantification. MiXCR, applied by TCRdb to the PCR reads, yields one record per CDR3 protein. This repertoire shows some 97,000 distinct CDR3 sequences, about 24% found once; its top ten account for about 0.94%. The sequencing input was naive CD8+ T cells from blood, with Jurkat cell RNA spiked in. The subset is: FACS-sorted CD8+CD4-CCR7+CD45RA+ naive T cells. These receptors were collected from a human donor in good health. Some libraries in this study had Jurkat cell RNA spiked in.

On this clonotype itself: This could be a read error, since a much larger clone is one nucleotide away. The chain couples TRBV28 to TRBJ2-7; unclear D gene. Deletions cut 3 bases from V and 2 bases from J, with 11 bases between. CDR3 length: 14 residues. Germline V lookup: CDR1 MDHEN, CDR2 SYDVKM. CDR3 amino acids: CASSLWAGAYEQYF. The CDR3 bases are TGTGCCAGCAGTTTGTGGGCAGGCGCCTACGAGCAGTACTTC.

J is TRBJ2-5 and V is TRBV19; D is tentatively TRBD1 or TRBD2 (5 bases each). Germline V gene lookup returns CDR1 LNHDA and CDR2 SQIVND (reference sequence). The V and J ends lost 8 bases and 5 bases respectively, with 15 bases between them. The CDR3 length is 13 residues. CDR3 nucleotide sequence: TGTGCCAGTGGGCTCGGGACCTTGGAGACCCAGTACTTC. As protein: CASGLGTLETQYF.

The rearrangement uses TRBV27 and TRBJ2-5; 9 bases are shared with TRBD1. The CDR3 is 15 amino acids. CDR1 and CDR2 (germline): MNHEY, SMNVEV (reference sequence). V shed 4 bases, J shed 9 bases, and the junction held 12 bases outside the gene matches. CDR3 nucleotide sequence: TGTGCCAGCAGTTCAGTCGCACAGGGGGCTGGGGCCCAGTACTTC. Residues: CASSSVAQGAGAQYF.

This clonotype was counted a single time. This clone may be a read error of a much larger clone one base away. The J gene is TRBJ2-7, the V gene TRBV18, with unresolved D. V was cut by 1 base and J by 3 bases, with 19 bases left in between. CDR1 KGHSH and CDR2 LQKENI come from the germline V gene. This CDR3 has 17 residues. This CDR3 reads CASSPRDGSINFYEQYF. The CDR3 nucleotides read TGTGCCAGCTCACCACGGGATGGGTCGATCAACTTCTACGAGCAGTACTTC.

About this clonotype itself: Possible read error: a much larger clone is one base away. The chain couples TRBV2 to TRBJ2-2; possible D gene TRBD1, 5 bases. CDR3 length equals 15 residues. V dropped 3 bases and J dropped 9 bases, with 17 bases sitting between them. Germline V gene sequence: CDR1 SNHLY, CDR2 FYNNEI. CDR3 DNA sequence: TGTGCCAGCAGTGATCCCAGCCGTTGGGGCAGGGAGCTGTTTTTT. Its translation: CASSDPSRWGRELFF.

Regarding this clonotype: A read error is possible here, since a much larger clone lies one base away. The chain joins TRBV14 to TRBJ2-3, with 10 bases aligning to TRBD1. The DNA matches TRBJ1-5 better at its end, which makes the J call doubtful. Looked up from germline, CDR1 is SGHDN and CDR2 is FVKESK. The CDR3 is 17 amino acids. The CDR3: CASSQMSGQGFADTQHF. The CDR3 DNA is TGTGCCAGCAGCCAAATGTCGGGACAGGGGTTCGCAGATACGCAGCATTTT.

In this sample, this clonotype turned up many times. The V and J genes are TRBV9 and TRBJ2-3; 7 nucleotides agree with TRBD2. Looked up from germline, CDR1 is SGDLS and CDR2 is YYNGEE. The ends lost 3 bases at V and 3 bases at J; junction bases unmatched: 13. The CDR3 is made up of 17 amino acids. CDR3 nucleotides: TGTGCCAGCAGCGCGGGCGGGGGAGGCGGGGATACAGATACGCAGTATTTT. Translation: CASSAGGGGGDTDTQYF.

This clonotype was detected only a few times. J is TRBJ2-7 and V is TRBV27, with 8 nucleotides matching TRBD2. This CDR3 contains 14 residues. The J segment lost 0 bases and the V segment lost 6 bases, leaving 4 bases of the junction unmatched. Germline loops: CDR1 MNHEY, CDR2 SMNVEV (reference sequence). DNA of the CDR3: TGTGCCAGCAGCATTAGCGGGAACTCCTACGAGCAGTACTTC. It is translated as CASSISGNSYEQYF.

The sample holds many counts of this clonotype. This chain links TRBV28 with TRBJ2-3, with D uncertain. There are 17 residues in the CDR3. Trimming shortened V by 4 bases and J by 2 bases, and 19 bases separated the two germline ends. From germline, CDR1 is MDHEN and CDR2 SYDVKM. The chain's CDR3 is CASSSPRHEMTTDTQYF. For the CDR3, the DNA is TGTGCCAGCAGTTCCCCCCGACACGAGATGACCACAGATACGCAGTATTTT.

The chain joins TRBV20-1 to TRBJ2-1, with D perhaps matching TRBD1 (6 bases). This CDR3 spans 13 amino acids. The V end lost 4 bases, the J end lost 9 bases, and 16 bases lay between the germline ends. Germline CDR1 reads DFQATT; CDR2 reads SNEGSKA (reference sequence). CDR3 coding DNA: TGCAGTGCTACTGCTTTGACAGGTTTTGAGCAGTTCTTC. Translated, it gives CSATALTGFEQFF.

This clonotype has at least ten counts. The J gene is TRBJ2-7, the V gene TRBV4-3; 7 bases line up with TRBD1. The CDR3 contains 15 residues. With 4 bases clipped from V and 3 bases from J, the junction kept 9 bases outside the gene matches. The germline V gene has CDR1 LGHNA and CDR2 YSLEER. The CDR3 sequence: CASSPERGPLYEQYF. CDR3 bases: TGCGCCAGCAGCCCTGAGAGGGGGCCCCTCTACGAGCAGTACTTC.

This clonotype occurred a few times. One base away lies a much larger clone, so this may be a sequencing read error. CDR3 DNA sequence: TGTGCCAGCAGTGTAGGACTAGCGGGAGGGCTGAAGTACTTC. Its translation: CASSVGLAGGLKYF. This chain links TRBV12-3 or TRBV12-4 with TRBJ2-4; TRBD2 matches 15 bases. The CDR3 has 14 residues. The V and J ends lost 5 bases and 14 bases, in that order; junction bases with no gene match: 7.

In its sample, this clonotype was seen a few times. V usage is TRBV7-2 and J usage is TRBJ2-3, with D possibly TRBD2 on 7 matching bases. The CDR3 totals 16 residues. With 5 bases removed from V and 2 bases from J, the gap between germline ends came to 17 bases. The germline V gene has CDR1 SGHTA and CDR2 FQGNSA. The CDR3 nucleotides are TGTGCCAGCAGCAATATAGGTGGGGGGGCCACAGATACGCAGTATTTT. Its translation: CASSNIGGGATDTQYF.

This clonotype was recorded many times. The chain joins TRBV7-9 to TRBJ2-5, with 9 positions matching TRBD2. The CDR3 covers 15 residues. Germline loops: CDR1 SEHNR, CDR2 FQNEAQ (reference sequence). J lost 4 bases, V lost 3 bases, and 6 bases had no gene match. The CDR3 DNA is TGTGCCAGCAGCTTTCGCGGGGGGGCCGTAGAGACCCAGTACTTC. Its protein is CASSFRGGAVETQYF.

Concerning this clonotype: One base away lies a much larger clone, so this may be a sequencing read error. The rearrangement joins TRBV7-2 to TRBJ2-1; 7 bases line up with TRBD1. The CDR3 runs 15 residues. From germline, CDR1 is SGHTA and CDR2 FQGNSA. CDR3 sequence (DNA): TGTGCCAGCAGCTTAGTACGGGACAGCTACAATGAGCGGTTCTTC. Translated: CASSLVRDSYNERFF.

This clonotype was seen only a few times. One junction end does not reproduce the germline sequence, and a read error may be involved. This chain connects TRBV4-1 to TRBJ2-4; D possibly corresponds to TRBD1 (6 bases). This CDR3 spans 14 amino acids. In germline, CDR1 is MGHRA, CDR2 YSYEKL. This CDR3 reads CARSRRQVEGIQYF. In DNA form, the CDR3 reads TGCGCCCGCAGCCGCCGACAGGTAGAGGGCATTCAGTACTTC.

On this clonotype: Its ends do not fully match the called genes, so a read error is possible. This rearrangement joins TRBV5-3 to TRBJ2-7, with TRBD1 matching 7 bases. TRBV5-3 belongs to the ORF category, with a function that is uncertain. The CDR3 covers 16 residues. The CDR3 region is CASSLTGTALAYEQNF. The CDR3 nucleotides are TGTGCCAGCAGCTTAACCGGGACAGCCCTTGCCTACGAGCAGAACTTC.

CDR3 nucleotide sequence: TGCAGCGTTGAGATTATGGGGGGCACCATATATTTT. Its protein product is CSVEIMGGTIYF. This chain connects TRBV29-1 to TRBJ1-3, with D possibly matching TRBD1 (5 bases). Germline CDR1 is SQVTM and CDR2 is ANQGSEA. V lost 3 bases and J 9 bases, leaving 12 bases between the germline ends. The CDR3 runs to 12 residues.

Concerning this clonotype: The junction shows a germline mismatch at one end, possibly a read error. This chain uses TRBV6-5 with TRBJ2-1, with D uncertain. Germline CDR1 MNHEY, CDR2 SVGAGI. The CDR3 consists of 11 residues. CDR3 sequence reads: CASSSYDEQFF. The CDR3 DNA follows: TGTGCCAGCAGTTCCTACGATGAGCAGTTCTTC.

This clonotype occurred many times. V usage is TRBV4-3 and J usage is TRBJ2-1; TRBD2 aligns across 7 bases. V lost 0 bases to trimming and J lost 8 bases; unmatched junction nucleotides: 10. Germline V CDR1 and CDR2: LGHNA, YSLEER. This CDR3 spans 16 amino acids. CDR3 bases: TGCGCCAGCAGCCAAGAAGCGGGGCCGAGGAGCGATGAGCAGTTCTTC. Its translation: CASSQEAGPRSDEQFF.

This clonotype occurred many times. The gene calls are TRBV7-9 and TRBJ2-2; D remains ambiguous. There are 16 residues in the CDR3. Trimming took 1 base from V and 6 from J, leaving 15 bases between them. Germline CDR1 reads SEHNR; CDR2 reads FQNEAQ (reference sequence). CDR3 nucleotide sequence: TGTGCCAGCAGCTTAGATGTCGGAGCGACGGCCGGGGAGCTGTTTTTT. This gives the protein CASSLDVGATAGELFF. Looking up the rest from reference TRBV7-9 and TRBJ2-2 gives the full variable domain: DTGVSQNPRHKITKRGQNVTFRCDPISEHNRLYWYRQTLGQGPEFLTYFQNEAQLEKSRLLSDRFSAERPKGSFSTLEIQRTEQGDSAMYLCASSLDVGATAGELFFGEGSRLTVL.

The chain is built from TRBV27 and TRBJ2-3; 15 nucleotides agree with TRBD2. The V segment lost 4 bases and the J segment 3 bases; nucleotides outside the gene matches: 14. Germline CDR1 and CDR2: MNHEY and SMNVEV (reference sequence). The CDR3 sequence is 20 residues long. DNA of the CDR3: TGTGCCAGCAGTTCTATAGACGGACTAGCGGGAGGGTCTAGAACAGATACGCAGTATTTT. It yields the protein CASSSIDGLAGGSRTDTQYF.

There are many counts of this clonotype. CDR3 sequence reads: CASSQGLLRHPNTEAFF. The CDR3 bases are TGTGCCAGCAGCCAAGGCCTCCTTAGGCACCCAAACACTGAAGCTTTCTTT. V gene TRBV4-2 combines with J gene TRBJ1-1; D remains ambiguous. The CDR3 sequence is 17 residues long. CDR1 and CDR2 (germline): LGHNA, YNFKEQ. V was pared by 1 base and J by 2 bases, with 17 bases between.